Below, 21 T cell receptor beta chains from the same sample are listed, as sequenced in a study (dated by TCRdb to the mid-2010s). Library preparation was by 5' RACE. Instrument on record: Illumina MiSeq. TCRdb itself trimmed the public reads at Q25 with fastp, ran MiXCR and retained productive beta chains. Identical CDR3 proteins give one entry, which carries the most common genes and DNA. The sample records some 31,000 distinct CDR3 sequences, 20% to 30% of which are singletons. The ten largest clones capture less than 4% of the sample. The specimen sequenced was naive CD4+ T cells sorted from a lymph node. The label giving this sample's cell subset or site can be read as: naive CD4+ T cells, CD4+CD45RA+CD25-. These receptors originate from a female donor with breast cancer.

This clonotype was counted between two and nine times. The chain combines TRBV5-5 with TRBJ1-1, with 7 bases aligning to TRBD1. Germline V gives CDR1 SGHKS, CDR2 YYEKEE (reference sequence). V was clipped by 0 bases and J by 7 bases; unmatched bases: 0. The CDR3 is 12 residues long. In DNA, the CDR3 is TGTGCCAGCAGCTTGGGGACAGGTGAAGCTTTCTTT. Its translation is CASSLGTGEAFF. Full variable domain (remainder filled in from reference TRBV5-5 and TRBJ1-1): DAGVTQSPTHLIKTRGQQVTLRCSPISGHKSVSWYQQVLGQGPQFIFQYYEKEERGRGNFPDRFSARQFPNYSSELNVNALLLGDSALYLCASSLGTGEAFFGQGTRLTVV.

This clonotype ranks as medium-sized (0.01 to 0.1%). The J gene is TRBJ2-1, the V gene TRBV29-1; perhaps TRBD1 as D (6 bases). Germline CDR1 and CDR2: SQVTM and ANQGSEA. The CDR3 runs 12 residues. Trimming took off 4 bases at V and 4 bases at J, with 8 bases between the two ends. This chain's CDR3 is CSVVQGYNEQFF. CDR3 in DNA: TGCAGCGTTGTACAGGGATACAATGAGCAGTTCTTC.

This clonotype appeared a few times. V usage is TRBV24-1 and J usage is TRBJ2-7; D ambiguous. CDR3 length equals 12 residues. Deletions cut 4 bases from V and 3 bases from J, with 6 bases between. Germline values: CDR1 KGHDR, CDR2 SFDVKD. The DNA of the CDR3 is TGTGCCACCAGTGACCATGACTACGAGCAGTACTTC. Protein sequence: CATSDHDYEQYF.

The chain combines TRBV12-3 or TRBV12-4 with TRBJ1-1; TRBD1 matches 9 bases. J lost 8 bases, V lost 5 bases, and 6 bases had no gene match. CDR3 length: 13 amino acids. CDR3 sequence (DNA): TGTGCCAGCAGTCGGGGACAGGGCCGCGAAGCTTTCTTT. Its protein is CASSRGQGREAFF.

There are a few counts of this clonotype. V usage is TRBV4-1 and J usage is TRBJ2-1; TRBD1 or TRBD2 may be the D gene (5 bases each). The CDR3 extends over 14 amino acids. Germline V gives CDR1 MGHRA, CDR2 YSYEKL. Trimming pared 7 bases from V and 8 bases from J, leaving 18 bases between. This CDR3 reads CASNRGPGLDEQFF. The CDR3 nucleotides are TGCGCCAGCAACCGGGGTCCAGGGCTCGATGAGCAGTTCTTC.

Note on this clonotype: Mismatch with germline at one junction end may stem from a read error. The CDR3 sequence: CAGSGRQRYGYTF. The CDR3 DNA reads TGTGCCGGCAGCGGGCGACAGCGCTATGGCTACACCTTC. The chain combines TRBV3-1 with TRBJ1-2; D is possibly TRBD1 (5 bases). Germline V gene data show CDR1 as LGHDT and CDR2 as YNNKEL (reference sequence). This CDR3 has 13 amino acids. Based on the CDR3 plus reference TRBV3-1 and TRBJ1-2, the full variable domain is DTAVSQTPKYLVTQMGNDKSIKCEQNLGHDTMYWYKQDSKKFLKIMFSYNNKELIINETVPNRFSPKSPDKAHLNLHINSLELGDSAVYFCAGSGRQRYGYTFGSGTRLTVV.

The genes are TRBV24-1 and TRBJ1-5; a weak D match, TRBD1 (6 bases). V was pared by 5 bases and J by 5 bases, with 24 bases between. Germline V lookup: CDR1 KGHDR, CDR2 SFDVKD. The CDR3 has 18 amino acids. The CDR3 sequence: CATSGKGMGARWDQPQHF. CDR3 DNA: TGTGCCACCAGTGGAAAAGGGATGGGGGCGCGGTGGGATCAGCCCCAGCATTTT.

This clonotype was seen repeatedly, ten times or more. The V and J genes are TRBV27 and TRBJ2-6, with D possibly being TRBD2 (6 bases). Germline-derived CDR1 and CDR2 are MNHEY and SMNVEV (reference sequence). Trimming left V 8 bases short and J 2 bases short, with 13 bases between. The CDR3 totals 15 residues. The CDR3 sequence: CASSTGGTGANVLTF. Here the CDR3 DNA reads TGTGCCAGCTCCACCGGGGGAACTGGGGCCAACGTCCTGACTTTC.

As regards this clonotype: One end of the junction does not line up with germline, which may come from a read error. The CDR3 DNA reads as TGTGCTAGCACAGGGACAGGGGGAAACACCATATATTTT. Protein sequence: CASTGTGGNTIYF. The chain combines TRBV12-3 or TRBV12-4 with TRBJ1-3, with 9 positions matching TRBD1. This CDR3 contains 13 residues.

As to this clonotype: A read error may be the cause here, since a much bigger clone is one base away. The chain carries TRBV28 and TRBJ2-3; 9 bases line up with TRBD2. The CDR3 runs to 17 residues. V lost 5 bases, J lost 0 bases, and 9 bases stayed unmatched. Looked up from germline, CDR1 is MDHEN and CDR2 is SYDVKM. In nucleotides, the CDR3 is TGTGCCAGCAGTCCGTCCTTACTAGCGGGTAGCACAGATACGCAGTATTTT. This translates into CASSPSLLAGSTDTQYF. The variable domain in full, completed from reference TRBV28 and TRBJ2-3, reads DVKVTQSSRYLVKRTGEKVFLECVQDMDHENMFWYRQDPGLGLRLIYFSYDVKMKEKGDIPEGYSVSREKKERFSLILESASTNQTSMYLCASSPSLLAGSTDTQYFGPGTRLTVL.

This clonotype was found a few times. The chain employs TRBV20-1 and TRBJ2-7; D not resolved. Germline values: CDR1 DFQATT, CDR2 SNEGSKA (reference sequence). The CDR3 has 11 amino acids. The V end was cut by 2 bases, the J end by 0 bases, with 2 bases between. This chain's CDR3 is CSARPSYEQYF. The CDR3 bases are TGCAGTGCTAGACCCTCCTACGAGCAGTACTTC.

This clonotype was recorded a few times. The chain is built from TRBV20-1 and TRBJ2-2; the match to TRBD2 covers 8 bases. The junction had 8 bases not matched to a gene; V was cut back by 5 bases and J by 6 bases. The CDR3 covers 14 residues. Germline loops: CDR1 DFQATT, CDR2 SNEGSKA (reference sequence). CDR3 protein: CSAETAGVAGELFF. Written as DNA, the CDR3 is TGCAGTGCTGAAACAGCGGGAGTCGCCGGGGAGCTGTTTTTT.

V usage is TRBV5-1 and J usage is TRBJ2-5, with TRBD2 matching over 13 bases. The CDR3 has 18 residues. The V gene end was trimmed by 0 bases and the J gene end by 1 base; junction bases not matched to a gene: 6. From germline, CDR1 is SGHRS and CDR2 YFSETQ. CDR3 in amino acids: CASSLGTSGSGGQETQYF. The DNA of the CDR3 is TGCGCCAGCAGCTTGGGGACTAGCGGGAGCGGTGGCCAAGAGACCCAGTACTTC.

The chain links TRBV5-1 to TRBJ2-1, with 9 bases aligning to TRBD2. CDR1 is SGHRS and CDR2 is YFSETQ in the germline V gene. J was trimmed by 8 bases and V by 0 bases; bases with no gene match: 6. The CDR3 has 15 residues. This CDR3 reads CASSLGGRAGDEQFF. Here the CDR3 DNA reads TGCGCCAGCAGCTTGGGCGGGAGGGCCGGGGATGAGCAGTTCTTC.

In its sample, this clonotype was seen a few times. V is TRBV20-1 and J is TRBJ2-7; 9 nucleotides align to TRBD1. V was clipped by 3 bases and J by 7 bases; unmatched bases: 4. CDR1 DFQATT and CDR2 SNEGSKA come from the germline V gene (reference sequence). The CDR3 consists of 12 residues. The CDR3 bases are TGCAGTGCTAGGGACAGGGGTTTTGAGCAGTACTTC. It translates to CSARDRGFEQYF.

On this clonotype itself: This may be a read error, as it is one base from a much larger clone. The chain links TRBV4-3 to TRBJ1-1; perhaps TRBD1 as D (6 bases). Germline V gives CDR1 LGHNA, CDR2 YSLEER. This CDR3 is 14 amino acids long. CDR3 amino acids: CTSSQGGWDTEAFF. The CDR3 nucleotides are TGCACCAGCAGCCAAGGGGGTTGGGACACTGAAGCTTTCTTT.

Only a few counts were recorded for this clonotype. The V and J genes are TRBV10-3 and TRBJ2-3; 7 bases match TRBD1. Trimming removed 6 bases from V and 5 bases from J; junction bases left unmatched: 14. The CDR3 spans 16 residues. Germline V gene data show CDR1 as ENHRY and CDR2 as SYGVKD. CDR3 DNA: TGTGCCATCAGGCTCGGGACAGCAACCGTTGGAGATACGCAGTATTTT. It yields the protein CAIRLGTATVGDTQYF.

This clonotype was counted at least ten times. J is TRBJ2-7 and V is TRBV9; TRBD2 matches 7 bases. The CDR3 is 15 residues long. From germline, CDR1 is SGDLS and CDR2 YYNGEE. The V gene end was trimmed by 0 bases and the J gene end by 2 bases; junction bases not matched to a gene: 5. The CDR3 reads CASSVDGRAAYEQYF. As DNA, the CDR3 is TGTGCCAGCAGCGTAGATGGGAGGGCCGCCTACGAGCAGTACTTC.

This clonotype came up a few times. This sequence joins TRBV18 and TRBJ2-7; the match to TRBD2 covers 7 bases. The CDR3 length is 15 residues. In germline, CDR1 is KGHSH, CDR2 LQKENI. J lost 4 bases, V lost 5 bases, and 11 bases had no gene match. The CDR3 region has the DNA TGTGCCAGCTCATCCACCGGGACTAACCTTTACGAGCAGTACTTC. The encoded protein is CASSSTGTNLYEQYF. The full variable domain, rest sourced from reference TRBV18 and TRBJ2-7, is NAGVMQNPRHLVRRRGQEARLRCSPMKGHSHVYWYRQLPEEGLKFMVYLQKENIIDESGMPKERFSAEFPKEGPSILRIQQVVRGDSAAYFCASSSTGTNLYEQYFGPGTRLTVT.

About this clonotype: One end of the junction is discordant with germline, which a read error may explain. The gene calls are TRBV28 and TRBJ1-6, with 7 nucleotides matching TRBD1. Germline V CDR1 and CDR2: MDHEN, SYDVKM. The CDR3 is 15 amino acids. The CDR3 is CACSSSTGWASPLHF. DNA of the CDR3: TGTGCCTGCAGTTCATCGACAGGGTGGGCTTCACCCCTCCACTTT.

In its sample, this clonotype was seen a few times. This chain joins TRBV5-6 and TRBJ1-1, with 8 positions matching TRBD1. Trimming removed 3 bases from V and 7 bases from J; junction bases left unmatched: 11. The germline V gene has CDR1 SGHDT and CDR2 YYEEEE. There are 15 residues in the CDR3. CDR3 sequence: CASSWETGELGEAFF. Here the CDR3 DNA reads TGTGCCAGCAGCTGGGAGACAGGGGAATTGGGTGAAGCTTTCTTT. Full variable domain (rest looked up from reference TRBV5-6 and TRBJ1-1): DAGVTQSPTHLIKTRGQQVTLRCSPKSGHDTVSWYQQALGQGPQFIFQYYEEEERQRGNFPDRFSGHQFPNYSSELNVNALLLGDSALYLCASSWETGELGEAFFGQGTRLTVV.